This T cell receptor beta chain was found in a study of OX40 agonist ivuxolimab in advanced cancers. Findings and caveats of the study: No determination was made of the antigen specificity of the expanded peripheral T cells. Clonal expansion from baseline to week 6 occurred in both CD4+ and CD8+ T cells.

This clone occurred a few times. As yet, its antigen is unknown. Method: immunoSEQ multiplex PCR; TCRdb's copy keeps in-frame clones and lacks some. The table lists thousands of clones, roughly 70% of them singletons. Germline CDR1 reads MDHEN; CDR2 reads SYDVKM. The J segment lost 0 bases and the V segment lost 3 bases, leaving 7 bases of the junction unmatched. CDR3 length equals 18 residues. The V call is TRBV28, the J call TRBJ2-5; 13 bases agree with TRBD2. The material was CD4+ or CD8+ T cells sorted from blood, obtained in a trial of the OX40 agonist ivuxolimab. The origin of this receptor is an adult with an advanced solid tumor such as melanoma, head and neck, liver or kidney cancer. CDR3 sequence reads: CASSFRTSGGLYQETQYF. CDR3 nucleotides: TGTGCCAGCAGTTTCCGGACTAGCGGGGGCTTGTACCAAGAGACCCAGTACTTC. Together with reference TRBV28 and TRBJ2-5, the CDR3 gives the full variable domain: DVKVTQSSRYLVKRTGEKVFLECVQDMDHENMFWYRQDPGLGLRLIYFSYDVKMKEKGDIPEGYSVSREKKERFSLILESASTNQTSMYLCASSFRTSGGLYQETQYFGPGTRLLVL.